This T cell receptor (beta chain) was identified in a study of T cells in localized non-small cell lung cancer. The germline V and J ends were trimmed by 4 bases and 7 bases, with 20 bases remaining between them. CDR3 length: 15 amino acids. Per the germline V gene, CDR1 is GTSNPN and CDR2 is SVGIG (reference sequence). Clones were sequenced by immunoSEQ multiplex PCR, and TCRdb holds only the in-frame ones, with some missing. The sample gives approximately 43,000 clones, roughly 86% of which show up once; roughly 2.7% is in the top ten. The specimen was peripheral blood, collected before any cancer treatment. The rearrangement uses TRBV30 and TRBJ1-5; a possible D gene is TRBD1 (6 bases). The sequence was collected from a female donor of 60 years or more with stage I squamous cell lung carcinoma. CDR3 in amino acids: CAWTRTRGGDQPQHF. The CDR3, as DNA: TGTGCCTGGACAAGAACCAGGGGAGGAGACCAGCCCCAGCATTTT. Full variable domain (remainder filled in from reference TRBV30 and TRBJ1-5): SQTIHQWPATLVQPVGSPLSLECTVEGTSNPNLYWYRQAAGRGLQLLFYSVGIGQISSEVPQNLSASRPQDRQFILSSKKLLLSDSGFYLCAWTRTRGGDQPQHFGDGTRLSIL.